What follows are 4 T cell receptor beta chains derived from one specimen sequenced in a study of human T cells and chemical hapten exposure. The time point denotes: pre-sensitization, week 0. Treatment denoted: therapeutic diphenylcyclopropenone sensitization with weekly scalp DPC. MiXCR, run by TCRdb on the RACE reads, gives a single entry per CDR3 protein. The repertoire includes about 270,000 distinct CDR3 sequences, about 7.7% of them detected once, and less than 1.5% sits in the top ten. This specimen consisted of whole blood, obtained in connection with sensitization to the hapten diphenylcyclopropenone (DPC). These TCRs come from a man aged 18 to 29 with alopecia areata. Some clones in this sample may be carry-over from other donors' samples.

The chain uses TRBV7-2 and TRBJ2-3; 9 positions agree with TRBD2. The germline V gene encodes CDR1 SGHTA and CDR2 FQGNSA. The CDR3 has 14 residues. Trimming took 5 bases from V and 6 from J; bases not matched to a gene: 6. The CDR3 DNA follows: TGTGCCAGCAGCCCCAAGCGGGGGGACGATACGCAGTATTTT. Its translation: CASSPKRGDDTQYF.

The chain uses TRBV5-1 and TRBJ1-4, with D possibly matching TRBD1 (6 bases). With 1 base removed from V and 2 bases from J, the gap between germline ends came to 12 bases. CDR3 size: 16 residues. Germline V gene lookup returns CDR1 SGHRS and CDR2 YFSETQ. CDR3 loop: CASSLIGQGTNEKLFF. CDR3 bases: TGCGCCAGCAGCTTGATTGGTCAGGGGACTAATGAAAAACTGTTTTTT.

This chain links TRBV7-7 with TRBJ2-1, with D possibly TRBD2 on 7 matching bases. V lost 0 bases, J lost 7 bases, and 13 bases lay in between. The CDR3 spans 15 residues. The germline V gene encodes CDR1 SSHAT and CDR2 FNYEAQ (reference sequence). The CDR3 DNA is TGTGCCAGCAGCTTAGCGGGGGGGCTAGGAAATGAGCAGTTCTTC. Translating gives CASSLAGGLGNEQFF.

The table lists this clonotype with a few counts. The V call is TRBV7-2, the J call TRBJ1-6; 9 bases match TRBD1. The CDR3 is 15 amino acids. Germline CDR1 is SGHTA and CDR2 is FQGNSA. V shed 1 base, J shed 10 bases, and the junction held 5 bases outside the gene matches. Here the CDR3 reads CASSLDGTGRSPLHF. CDR3 nucleotide sequence: TGTGCCAGCAGCTTAGACGGGACAGGGAGATCACCCCTCCACTTT. Filled out from reference TRBV7-2 and TRBJ1-6, the complete variable domain reads GAGVSQSPSNKVTEKGKDVELRCDPISGHTALYWYRQSLGQGLEFLIYFQGNSAPDKSGLPSDRFSAERTGGSVSTLTIQRTQQEDSAVYLCASSLDGTGRSPLHFGNGTRLTVT.